The subject of this entry is one TCR beta chain. The same CDR3 also results from other DNA sequences found in this sample. The V and J ends lost 5 bases and 3 bases, in that order; junction bases with no gene match: 11. The CDR3 has 17 residues. Germline CDR1 is SGHTA and CDR2 is FQGNSA. This entry comes from a study of blood T cell repertoires in COVID-19. Across the whole study: COVID-19 samples from acute and convalescent phases originated in the United States, Italy and Spain. In each case, the material was cDNA or gDNA derived from T cells, B-cell-depleted T cells, or PBMCs.

As processed by the authors: It was from reference gene primer amplification that nucleated cell counts were estimated. Assay used: immunoSEQ multiplex PCR; TCRdb lists only in-frame clones, some missing. V and J calls plus clone size are reproduced from that table; the DNA served to infer D and trimming. The sample contains roughly 150,000 clones, around four fifths of which appear only once. This receptor was obtained from a woman in her seventies who had recovered from COVID-19. The chain employs TRBV7-2 and TRBJ2-2; TRBD2 aligns across 8 bases. Source material: peripheral blood. The CDR3 is CASSPRGGQGYTGELFF. CDR3 bases: TGTGCCAGCAGCCCACGGGGGGGGCAGGGGTACACCGGGGAGCTGTTTTTT.